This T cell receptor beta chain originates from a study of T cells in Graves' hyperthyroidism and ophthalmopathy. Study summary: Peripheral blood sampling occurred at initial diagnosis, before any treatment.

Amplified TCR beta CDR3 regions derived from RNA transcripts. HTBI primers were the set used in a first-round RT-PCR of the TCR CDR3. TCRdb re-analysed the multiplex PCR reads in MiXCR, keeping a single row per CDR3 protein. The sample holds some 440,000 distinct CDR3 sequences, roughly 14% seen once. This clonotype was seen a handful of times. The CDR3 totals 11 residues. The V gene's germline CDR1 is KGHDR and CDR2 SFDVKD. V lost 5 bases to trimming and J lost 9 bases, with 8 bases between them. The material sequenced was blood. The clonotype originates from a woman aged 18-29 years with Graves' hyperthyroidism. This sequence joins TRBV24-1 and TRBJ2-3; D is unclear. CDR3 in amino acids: CATSVGVTQYF. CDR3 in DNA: TGTGCCACCAGTGTTGGGGTGACGCAGTATTTT.